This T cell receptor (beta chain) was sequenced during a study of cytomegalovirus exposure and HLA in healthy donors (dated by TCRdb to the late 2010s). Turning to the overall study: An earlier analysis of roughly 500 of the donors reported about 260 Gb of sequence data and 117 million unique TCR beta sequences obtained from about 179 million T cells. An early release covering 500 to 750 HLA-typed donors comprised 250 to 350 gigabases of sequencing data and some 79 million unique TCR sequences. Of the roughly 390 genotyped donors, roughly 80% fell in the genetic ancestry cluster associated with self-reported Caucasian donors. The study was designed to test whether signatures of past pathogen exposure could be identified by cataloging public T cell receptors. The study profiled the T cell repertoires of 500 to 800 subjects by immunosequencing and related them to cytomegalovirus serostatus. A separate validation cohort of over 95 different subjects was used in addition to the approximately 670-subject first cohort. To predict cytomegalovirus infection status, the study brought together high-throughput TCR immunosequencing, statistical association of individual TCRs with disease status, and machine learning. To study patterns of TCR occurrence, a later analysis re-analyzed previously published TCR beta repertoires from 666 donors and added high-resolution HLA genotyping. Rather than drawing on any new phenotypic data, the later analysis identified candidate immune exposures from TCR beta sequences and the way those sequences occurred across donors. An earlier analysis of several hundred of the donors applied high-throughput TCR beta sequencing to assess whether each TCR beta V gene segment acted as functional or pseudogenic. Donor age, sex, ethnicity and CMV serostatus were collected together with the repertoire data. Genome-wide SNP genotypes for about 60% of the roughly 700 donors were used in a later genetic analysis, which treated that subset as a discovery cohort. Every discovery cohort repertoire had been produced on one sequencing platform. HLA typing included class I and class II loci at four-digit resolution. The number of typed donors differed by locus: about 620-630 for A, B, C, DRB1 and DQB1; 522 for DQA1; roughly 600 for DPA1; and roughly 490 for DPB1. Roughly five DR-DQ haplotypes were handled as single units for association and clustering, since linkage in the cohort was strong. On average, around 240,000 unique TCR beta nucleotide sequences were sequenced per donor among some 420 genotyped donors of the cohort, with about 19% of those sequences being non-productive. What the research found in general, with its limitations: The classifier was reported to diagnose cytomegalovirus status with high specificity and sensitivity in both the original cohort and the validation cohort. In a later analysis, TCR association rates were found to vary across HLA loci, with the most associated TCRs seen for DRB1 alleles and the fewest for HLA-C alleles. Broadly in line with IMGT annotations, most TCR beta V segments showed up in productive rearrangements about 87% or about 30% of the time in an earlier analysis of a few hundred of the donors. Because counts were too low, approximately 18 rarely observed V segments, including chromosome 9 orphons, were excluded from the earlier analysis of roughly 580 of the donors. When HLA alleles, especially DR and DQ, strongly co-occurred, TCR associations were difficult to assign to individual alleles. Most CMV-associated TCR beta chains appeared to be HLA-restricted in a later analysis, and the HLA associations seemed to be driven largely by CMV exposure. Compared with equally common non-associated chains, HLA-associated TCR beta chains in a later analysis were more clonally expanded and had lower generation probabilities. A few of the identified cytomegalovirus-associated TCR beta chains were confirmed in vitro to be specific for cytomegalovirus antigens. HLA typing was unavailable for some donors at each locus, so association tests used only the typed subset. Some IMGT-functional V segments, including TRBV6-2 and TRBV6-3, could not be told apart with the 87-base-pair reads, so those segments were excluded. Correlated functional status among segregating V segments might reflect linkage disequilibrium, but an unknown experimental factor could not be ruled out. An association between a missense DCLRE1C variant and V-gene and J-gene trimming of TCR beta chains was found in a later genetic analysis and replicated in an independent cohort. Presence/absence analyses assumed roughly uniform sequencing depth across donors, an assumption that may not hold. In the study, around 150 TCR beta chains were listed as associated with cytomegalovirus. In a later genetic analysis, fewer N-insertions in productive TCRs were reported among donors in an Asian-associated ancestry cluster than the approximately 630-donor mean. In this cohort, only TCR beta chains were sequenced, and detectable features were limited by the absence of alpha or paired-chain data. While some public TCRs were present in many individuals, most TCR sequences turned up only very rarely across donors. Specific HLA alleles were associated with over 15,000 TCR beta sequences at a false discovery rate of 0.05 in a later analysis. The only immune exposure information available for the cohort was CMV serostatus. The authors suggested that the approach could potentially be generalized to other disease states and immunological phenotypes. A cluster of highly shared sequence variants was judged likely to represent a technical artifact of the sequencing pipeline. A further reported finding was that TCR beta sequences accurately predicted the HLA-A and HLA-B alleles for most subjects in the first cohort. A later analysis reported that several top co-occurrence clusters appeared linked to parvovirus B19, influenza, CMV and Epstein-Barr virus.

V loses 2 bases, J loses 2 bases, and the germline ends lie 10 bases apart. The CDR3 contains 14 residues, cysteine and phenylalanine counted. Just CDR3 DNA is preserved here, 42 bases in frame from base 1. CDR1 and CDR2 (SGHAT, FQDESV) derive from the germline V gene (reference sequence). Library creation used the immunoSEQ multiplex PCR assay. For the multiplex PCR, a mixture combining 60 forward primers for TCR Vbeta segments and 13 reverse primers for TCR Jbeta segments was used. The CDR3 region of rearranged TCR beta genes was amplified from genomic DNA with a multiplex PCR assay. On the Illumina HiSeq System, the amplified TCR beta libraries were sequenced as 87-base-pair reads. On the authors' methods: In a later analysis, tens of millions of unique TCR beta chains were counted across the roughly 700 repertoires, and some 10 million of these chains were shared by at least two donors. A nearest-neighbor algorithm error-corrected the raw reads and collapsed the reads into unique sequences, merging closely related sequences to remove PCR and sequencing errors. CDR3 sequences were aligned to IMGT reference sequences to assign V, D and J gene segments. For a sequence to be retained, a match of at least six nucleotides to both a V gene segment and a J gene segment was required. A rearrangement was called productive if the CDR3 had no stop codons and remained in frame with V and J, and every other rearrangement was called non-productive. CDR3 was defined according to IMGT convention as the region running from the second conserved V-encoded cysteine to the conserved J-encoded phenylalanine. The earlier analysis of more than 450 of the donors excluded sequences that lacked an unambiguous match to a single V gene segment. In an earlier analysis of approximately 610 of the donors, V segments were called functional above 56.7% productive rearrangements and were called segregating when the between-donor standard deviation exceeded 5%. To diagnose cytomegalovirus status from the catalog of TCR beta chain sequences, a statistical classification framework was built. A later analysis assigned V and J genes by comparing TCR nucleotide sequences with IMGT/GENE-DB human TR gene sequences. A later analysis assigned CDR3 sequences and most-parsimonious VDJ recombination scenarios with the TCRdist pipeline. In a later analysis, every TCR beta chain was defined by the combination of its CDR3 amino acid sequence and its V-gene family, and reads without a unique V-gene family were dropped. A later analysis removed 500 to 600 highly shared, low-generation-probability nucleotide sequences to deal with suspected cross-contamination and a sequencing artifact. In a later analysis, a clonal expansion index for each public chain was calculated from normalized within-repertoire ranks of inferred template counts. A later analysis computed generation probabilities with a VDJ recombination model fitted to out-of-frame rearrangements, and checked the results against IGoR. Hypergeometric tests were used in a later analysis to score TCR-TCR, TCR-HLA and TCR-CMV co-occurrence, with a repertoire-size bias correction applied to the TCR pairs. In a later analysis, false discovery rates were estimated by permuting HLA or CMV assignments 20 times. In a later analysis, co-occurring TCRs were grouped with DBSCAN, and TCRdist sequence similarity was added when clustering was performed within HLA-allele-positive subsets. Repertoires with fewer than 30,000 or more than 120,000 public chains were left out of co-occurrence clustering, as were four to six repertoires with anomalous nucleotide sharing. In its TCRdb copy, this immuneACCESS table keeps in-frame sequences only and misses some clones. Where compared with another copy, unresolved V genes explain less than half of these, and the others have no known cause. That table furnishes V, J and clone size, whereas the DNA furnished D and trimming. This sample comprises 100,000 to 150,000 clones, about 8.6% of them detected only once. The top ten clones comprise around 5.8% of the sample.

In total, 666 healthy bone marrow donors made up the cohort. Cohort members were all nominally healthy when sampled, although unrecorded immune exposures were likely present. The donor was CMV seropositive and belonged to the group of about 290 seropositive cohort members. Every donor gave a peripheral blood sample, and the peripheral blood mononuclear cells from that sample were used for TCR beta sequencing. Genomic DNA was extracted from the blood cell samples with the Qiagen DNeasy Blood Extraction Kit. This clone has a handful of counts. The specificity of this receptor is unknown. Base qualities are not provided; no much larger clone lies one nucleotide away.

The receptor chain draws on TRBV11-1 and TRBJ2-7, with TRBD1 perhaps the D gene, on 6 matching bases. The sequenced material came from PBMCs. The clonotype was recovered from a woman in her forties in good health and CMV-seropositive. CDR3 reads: CASSLRGNPYEQYF. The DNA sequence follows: TGTGCCAGCAGCTTAAGGGGGAACCCCTACGAGCAGTACTTC.